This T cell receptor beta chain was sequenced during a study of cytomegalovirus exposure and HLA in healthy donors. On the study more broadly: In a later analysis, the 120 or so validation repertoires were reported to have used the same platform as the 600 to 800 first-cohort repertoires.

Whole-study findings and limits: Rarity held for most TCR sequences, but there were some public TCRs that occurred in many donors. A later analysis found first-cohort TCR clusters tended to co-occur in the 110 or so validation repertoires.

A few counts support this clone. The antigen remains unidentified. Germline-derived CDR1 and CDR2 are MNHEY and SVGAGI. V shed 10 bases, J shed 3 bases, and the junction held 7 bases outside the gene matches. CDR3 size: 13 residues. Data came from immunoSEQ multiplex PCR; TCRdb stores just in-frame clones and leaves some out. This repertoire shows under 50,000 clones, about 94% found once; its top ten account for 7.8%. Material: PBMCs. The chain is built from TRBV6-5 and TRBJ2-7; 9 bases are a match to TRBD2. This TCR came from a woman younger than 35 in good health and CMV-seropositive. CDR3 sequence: CATGAGGNYEQYF. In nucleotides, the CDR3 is TGTGCCACTGGAGCGGGAGGTAACTACGAGCAGTACTTC.